Below are 10 T cell receptor beta chains sequenced from a single sample in a study of cytomegalovirus exposure and HLA in healthy donors. Amplification used 60 Vbeta primers and 13 Jbeta primers. Assay: immunoSEQ multiplex PCR; the TCRdb copy retains only in-frame clones and omits some. The repertoire holds approximately 150,000 clones, with 79% as singletons. The sequenced material came from PBMCs. The receptor source for this set is a man in his forties in good health and CMV-seronegative.

The chain carries TRBV5-1 and TRBJ2-5; 8 bases match TRBD1. This CDR3 region has 11 residues. The germline gives CDR1 SGHRS, CDR2 YFSETQ. Trimming cost V 4 bases and J 9 bases; bases outside gene matches: 2. The CDR3 DNA sequence: TGCGCCAGCAGCGAGGGACAGGCCCAGTACTTC. Translating gives CASSEGQAQYF. The complete variable domain, with remaining parts taken from reference TRBV5-1 and TRBJ2-5, reads KAGVTQTPRYLIKTRGQQVTLSCSPISGHRSVSWYQQTPGQGLQFLFEYFSETQRNKGNFPGRFSGRQFSNSRSEMNVSTLELGDSALYLCASSEGQAQYFGPGTRLLVL.

The chain has TRBV28 and TRBJ2-1; D perhaps matches TRBD2 (5 bases). The CDR3 spans 14 residues. The germline V gene encodes CDR1 MDHEN and CDR2 SYDVKM. Trimming shortened V by 3 bases and J by 5 bases, and 11 bases separated the two germline ends. CDR3 nucleotide sequence: TGTGCCAGCAGTTTTCGGCTAGCCCACAATGAGCAGTTCTTC. Translating gives CASSFRLAHNEQFF.

V gene TRBV28 combines with J gene TRBJ2-1; TRBD2 aligns across 7 bases. With V trimmed by 5 bases and J by 6 bases, 10 bases remained unmatched. In germline, CDR1 is MDHEN, CDR2 SYDVKM. This CDR3 has 15 residues. The CDR3 DNA follows: TGTGCCAGCAGTGAGACTAGCCCACACATCAATGAGCAGTTCTTC. Encoded protein: CASSETSPHINEQFF.

The CDR3, as DNA: TGTGCCAGCAGCTTAGCCGGACAGGGGACAGATACGCAGTATTTT. Translated, it gives CASSLAGQGTDTQYF. The genes are TRBV11-3 and TRBJ2-3; 9 bases fit TRBD1. The germline gives CDR1 SGHNT, CDR2 YENEEA. CDR3 size: 15 residues. The V and J ends lost 1 base and 3 bases, in that order; junction bases with no gene match: 2.

CDR3 amino acids: CASSLMGAGKNIQYF. DNA of the CDR3: TGTGCCAGCAGCTTGATGGGAGCAGGCAAAAACATTCAGTACTTC. The gene calls are TRBV5-4 and TRBJ2-4; weak D call: TRBD2 (5 bases). Germline-derived CDR1 and CDR2 are SGHNT and YYREEE (reference sequence). There are 15 residues in the CDR3. V lost 1 base and J lost 3, with 11 bases in between.

J is TRBJ2-4 and V is TRBV19; D may be TRBD1 (5 bases). The CDR3 sequence is 14 residues long. CDR1 LNHDA and CDR2 SQIVND come from the germline V gene (reference sequence). V was trimmed by 4 bases and J by 8 bases, leaving 15 bases between them. CDR3 DNA: TGTGCCAGTAGTACGACTGACAGTTGGGACATTCAGTACTTC. It codes for CASSTTDSWDIQYF.

The chain has TRBV6-1 and TRBJ1-2; D call uncertain. CDR1 and CDR2 (germline): MNHNS, SASEGT. This CDR3 contains 12 residues. Deletions cut 5 bases from V and 8 bases from J, with 12 bases between. The CDR3 reads CASSSSTYGYTF. CDR3 sequence (DNA): TGTGCCAGCAGTTCTTCTACCTACGGCTACACCTTC.

This clone was seen more than once but under ten times. The chain employs TRBV19 and TRBJ2-5; unclear D gene. The J call is doubtful: the DNA matches TRBJ2-7 better. The CDR3 is 12 amino acids. Germline V lookup: CDR1 LNHDA, CDR2 SQIVND (reference sequence). The CDR3 DNA reads as TGTGCCAGTAGTCCGAACTCCTACGAGCAGTACTTC. It is translated as CASSPNSYEQYF.

V usage is TRBV2 and J usage is TRBJ2-2; 10 nucleotides align to TRBD2. Germline lookup yields CDR1 SNHLY and CDR2 FYNNEI. The CDR3 is 14 amino acids. V lost 8 bases to trimming and J lost 7 bases; unmatched junction nucleotides: 7. The CDR3 protein is CASGEREGFGELFF. CDR3 sequence (DNA): TGTGCCAGCGGGGAGCGGGAGGGTTTCGGGGAGCTGTTTTTT.

The gene calls are TRBV13 and TRBJ2-1, with TRBD2 matching over 8 bases. V shed 2 bases, J shed 11 bases, and the junction held 11 bases outside the gene matches. Germline V gene lookup returns CDR1 PRHDT and CDR2 FYEKMQ (reference sequence). This CDR3 comprises 15 residues. Here the CDR3 DNA reads TGTGCCAGCAGCTTAACCGGGAGGGCCGATGGTAAGCAGTTCTTC. It specifies CASSLTGRADGKQFF. The full variable domain, in which reference TRBV13 and TRBJ2-1 provide the parts outside the CDR3, is AAGVIQSPRHLIKEKRETATLKCYPIPRHDTVYWYQQGPGQDPQFLISFYEKMQSDKGSIPDRFSAQQFSDYHSELNMSSLELGDSALYFCASSLTGRADGKQFFGPGTRLTVL.